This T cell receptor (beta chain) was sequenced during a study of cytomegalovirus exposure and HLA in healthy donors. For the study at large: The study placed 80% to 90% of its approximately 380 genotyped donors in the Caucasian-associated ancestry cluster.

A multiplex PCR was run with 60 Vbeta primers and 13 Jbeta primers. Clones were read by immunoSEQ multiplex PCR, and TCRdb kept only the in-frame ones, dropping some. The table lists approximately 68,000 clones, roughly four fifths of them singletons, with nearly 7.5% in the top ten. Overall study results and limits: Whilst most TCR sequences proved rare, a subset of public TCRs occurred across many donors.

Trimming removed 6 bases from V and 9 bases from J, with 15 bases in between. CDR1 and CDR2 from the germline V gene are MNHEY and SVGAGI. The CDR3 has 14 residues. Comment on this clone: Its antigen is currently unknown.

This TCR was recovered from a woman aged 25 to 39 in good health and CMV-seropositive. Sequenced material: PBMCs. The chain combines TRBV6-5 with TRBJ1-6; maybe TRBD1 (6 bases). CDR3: CASSWGGPVSPLHF. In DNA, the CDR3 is TGTGCCAGCAGCTGGGGGGGGCCAGTTTCACCCCTCCACTTT.